The clone carrying this TCR beta chain has just a few counts. No antigen is known for it. The sample originates from a study of identical twins. The study's findings and limits: Findings depended on cross-sectional statistics rather than tracking the same donors. Among beta out-of-frame sequences, excess sharing between twins appeared weaker. There was an excess of low generation probability in the out-of-frame alpha sequences that twins shared.

Unique molecular identifiers were present on the cDNA, which also gained a universal primer site by template switching. TCRdb recomputed calls from the 5' RACE reads with MiXCR, one row per CDR3 protein. This sample has 1.5 million or so distinct CDR3 sequences, with around a third found just once. This CDR3 is 13 amino acids long. Germline loops: CDR1 DFQATT, CDR2 SNEGSKA (reference sequence). V dropped 5 bases and J dropped 4; count of bases not matched to a gene: 5. Sequencing input: cord blood. This TCR came from a newborn girl in good health. The V gene is TRBV20-1, the J gene TRBJ1-2; TRBD1 matches 9 bases. The CDR3 region is CSAPGTGTYGYTF. The CDR3 bases are TGCAGTGCTCCCGGGACAGGGACCTATGGCTACACCTTC.